Included here is one T cell receptor (beta chain) sequence, with context. Clones were sequenced by immunoSEQ multiplex PCR, and TCRdb holds only the in-frame ones, with some missing. Of 300,000 to 350,000 clones listed, about nine tenths were seen once; the top ten hold around 5%. The data originate from a study of Ad26.COV2.S vaccination and SARS-CoV-2 variants. Treatment described: roughly 20 received Ad26.COV2.S at low or high dose, single or two shots; about 5 received placebo; per-sample allocation not given. Specimens were obtained on day 63 following the first vaccine or placebo injection. V lost 4 bases to trimming and J lost 3 bases, with 10 bases between them. The CDR3 has 13 amino acids. The germline V gene encodes CDR1 SGHRS and CDR2 YFSETQ.

This clonotype was sampled from a person between 18 and 65 years old who received the Ad26.COV2.S COVID-19 vaccine or a placebo. The chain is built from TRBV5-1 and TRBJ1-1, with a possible D match to TRBD1 (5 bases). The sequencing here drew on peripheral blood, taken in a trial of Ad26.COV2.S vaccine versus placebo. The CDR3: CASSEQEYTEAFF. The CDR3 nucleotides read TGCGCCAGCAGCGAACAGGAGTACACTGAAGCTTTCTTT.